The present T cell receptor beta chain was sequenced within a study of blood T cell repertoires in COVID-19. Across the study: The United States, Italy and Spain supplied acute and convalescent COVID-19 samples. T cells, B-cell-depleted T cells, or PBMCs provided the cDNA or gDNA that served as material.

V was pared by 5 bases and J by 4 bases, with 17 bases between. Germline V gives CDR1 SGHTA, CDR2 FQGNSA. There are 15 residues in the CDR3. Measured with immunoSEQ multiplex PCR; TCRdb has only the in-frame clones, and not every one. Among 340,000 or so clones listed, 86% were seen once. The chain couples TRBV7-2 to TRBJ1-1; TRBD1 is a possible D gene (6 bases). What was sequenced was PBMCs or T cells enriched from blood (not recorded which). The receptor comes from a woman aged 40 to 50 with acute COVID-19. CDR3 sequence reads: CASSPTPDSFTEAFF. CDR3 sequence (DNA): TGTGCCAGCAGCCCAACCCCGGACAGCTTCACTGAAGCTTTCTTT.